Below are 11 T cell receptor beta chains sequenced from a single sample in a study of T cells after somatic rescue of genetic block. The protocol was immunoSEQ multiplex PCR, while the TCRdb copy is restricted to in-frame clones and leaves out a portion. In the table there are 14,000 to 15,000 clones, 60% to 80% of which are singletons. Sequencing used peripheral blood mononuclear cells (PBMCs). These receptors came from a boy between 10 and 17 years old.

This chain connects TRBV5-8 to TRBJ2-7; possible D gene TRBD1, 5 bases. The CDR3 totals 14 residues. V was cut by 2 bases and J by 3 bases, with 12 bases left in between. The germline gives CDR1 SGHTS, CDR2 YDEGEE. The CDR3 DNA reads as TGTGCCAGCAGCTTTAGGGGTCTCCTCTACGAGCAGTACTTC. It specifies CASSFRGLLYEQYF.

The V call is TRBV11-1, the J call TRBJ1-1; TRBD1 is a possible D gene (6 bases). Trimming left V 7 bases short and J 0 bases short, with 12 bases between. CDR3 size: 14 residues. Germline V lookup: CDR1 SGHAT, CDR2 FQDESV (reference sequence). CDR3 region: CASKGGILNTEAFF. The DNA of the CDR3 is TGTGCCAGCAAAGGGGGGATCCTGAACACTGAAGCTTTCTTT.

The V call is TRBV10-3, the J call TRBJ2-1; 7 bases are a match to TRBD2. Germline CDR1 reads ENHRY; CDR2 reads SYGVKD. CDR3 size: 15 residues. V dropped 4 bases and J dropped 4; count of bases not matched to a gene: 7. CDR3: CAISGGSGLYNEQFF. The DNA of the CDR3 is TGTGCCATCAGTGGAGGTAGCGGGTTATACAATGAGCAGTTCTTC.

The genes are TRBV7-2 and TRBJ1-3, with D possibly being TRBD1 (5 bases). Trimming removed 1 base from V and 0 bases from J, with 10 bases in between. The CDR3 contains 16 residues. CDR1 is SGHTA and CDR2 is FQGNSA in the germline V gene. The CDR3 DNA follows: TGTGCCAGCAGCTTAGGGGGACTTCTCTCTGGAAACACCATATATTTT. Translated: CASSLGGLLSGNTIYF.

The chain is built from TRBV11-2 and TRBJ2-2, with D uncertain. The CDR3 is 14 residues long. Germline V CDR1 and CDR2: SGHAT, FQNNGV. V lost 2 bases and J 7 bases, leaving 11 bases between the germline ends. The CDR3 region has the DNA TGTGCCAGCAGCTTACACTGGGCAGGCGGGGAGCTGTTTTTT. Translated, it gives CASSLHWAGGELFF.

For the CDR3, the DNA is TGTGCCAGCAGTGGGGATGGGCGGAAGGCCTACGAGCAGTACTTC. As protein: CASSGDGRKAYEQYF. V gene TRBV2 combines with J gene TRBJ2-7; D unclear. With 4 bases removed from V and 2 bases from J, the gap between germline ends came to 15 bases. CDR3 length: 15 amino acids. Germline V CDR1 and CDR2: SNHLY, FYNNEI.

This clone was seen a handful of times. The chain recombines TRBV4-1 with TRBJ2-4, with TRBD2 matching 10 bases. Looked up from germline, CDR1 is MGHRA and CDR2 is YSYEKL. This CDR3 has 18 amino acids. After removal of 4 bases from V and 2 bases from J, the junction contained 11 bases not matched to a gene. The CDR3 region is CASSLLAGATRTKNIQYF. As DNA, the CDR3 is TGCGCCAGCAGCCTTCTAGCGGGGGCGACACGGACCAAAAACATTCAGTACTTC.

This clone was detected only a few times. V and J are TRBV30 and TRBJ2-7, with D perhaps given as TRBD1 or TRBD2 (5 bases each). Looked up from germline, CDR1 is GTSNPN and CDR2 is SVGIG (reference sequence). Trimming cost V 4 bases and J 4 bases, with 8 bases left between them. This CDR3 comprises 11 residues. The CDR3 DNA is TGTGCCTGGACTGGGGGTTACGAGCAGTACTTC. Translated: CAWTGGYEQYF.

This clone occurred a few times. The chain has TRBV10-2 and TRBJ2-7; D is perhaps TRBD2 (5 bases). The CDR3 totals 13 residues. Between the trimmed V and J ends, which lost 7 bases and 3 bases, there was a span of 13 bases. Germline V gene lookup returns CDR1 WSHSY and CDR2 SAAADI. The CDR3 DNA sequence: TGCGCCAGCAACCCTAGCTCCATCTACGAGCAGTACTTC. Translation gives CASNPSSIYEQYF.

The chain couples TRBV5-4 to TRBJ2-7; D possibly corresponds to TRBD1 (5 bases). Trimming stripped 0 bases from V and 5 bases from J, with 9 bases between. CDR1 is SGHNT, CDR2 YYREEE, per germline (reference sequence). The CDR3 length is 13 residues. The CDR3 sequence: CASSLARANEQYF. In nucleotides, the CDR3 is TGTGCCAGCAGCTTGGCCAGGGCCAACGAGCAGTACTTC. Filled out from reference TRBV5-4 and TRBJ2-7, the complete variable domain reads ETGVTQSPTHLIKTRGQQVTLRCSSQSGHNTVSWYQQALGQGPQFIFQYYREEENGRGNFPPRFSGLQFPNYSSELNVNALELDDSALYLCASSLARANEQYFGPGTRLTVT.

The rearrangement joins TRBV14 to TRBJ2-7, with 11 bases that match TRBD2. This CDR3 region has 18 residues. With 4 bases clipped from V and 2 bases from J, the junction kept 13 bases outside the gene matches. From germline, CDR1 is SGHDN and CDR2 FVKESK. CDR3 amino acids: CASSRTSGGAQFTYEQYF. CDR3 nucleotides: TGTGCCAGCAGCCGAACTAGCGGGGGTGCTCAATTCACCTACGAGCAGTACTTC.